These 18 T cell receptor beta chains came from one sample sequenced in a study of blood T cell repertoires in COVID-19. Assay: immunoSEQ multiplex PCR; the TCRdb copy retains only in-frame clones and omits some. Of approximately 230,000 clones in the sample, around 88% were seen once. The source material was PBMCs or T cells enriched from blood (not recorded which). The receptor set was obtained from a woman in her 30s who had recovered from COVID-19.

CDR3 amino acids: CASRPTGRETQYF. DNA for the CDR3: TGTGCCAGCAGGCCGACTGGGAGGGAGACCCAGTACTTC. This chain joins TRBV6-5 and TRBJ2-5; TRBD2 might be the D (6 bases). Germline V gene data show CDR1 as MNHEY and CDR2 as SVGAGI. V was clipped by 6 bases and J by 5 bases, with 13 bases between them. There are 13 residues in the CDR3.

This clone was counted between two and nine times. This sequence joins TRBV24-1 and TRBJ1-5; 7 positions agree with TRBD1. The CDR3 extends over 13 amino acids. Germline V gene data show CDR1 as KGHDR and CDR2 as SFDVKD. The V gene end was trimmed by 7 bases and the J gene end by 3 bases; junction bases not matched to a gene: 2. CDR3 sequence (DNA): TGTGCCACCAGGGACAGGAACAATCAGCCCCAGCATTTT. This sequence encodes CATRDRNNQPQHF.

CDR3 amino acids: CASRGGDNQPQHF. The CDR3 bases are TGTGCCAGCAGGGGGGGAGACAATCAGCCCCAGCATTTT. The chain has TRBV6-6 and TRBJ1-5; a weak D match, TRBD1 (5 bases). The CDR3 spans 13 residues. In germline, CDR1 is MNHNY, CDR2 SVGAGI (reference sequence). With 6 bases removed from V and 3 bases from J, the gap between germline ends came to 9 bases.

This chain joins TRBV4-3 and TRBJ1-2; D unresolved. Germline V lookup: CDR1 LGHNA, CDR2 YSLEER. V lost 4 bases, J lost 6 bases, and 18 bases lay in between. The CDR3 has 15 residues. The CDR3 is CASSPSYPGYHGYTF. The CDR3 region has the DNA TGCGCCAGCAGCCCCAGTTATCCGGGGTATCATGGCTACACCTTC.

The chain employs TRBV5-4 and TRBJ1-3, with D possibly being TRBD1 (5 bases). CDR3 length: 15 residues. Trimming took 7 bases from V and 3 from J, leaving 17 bases between them. CDR1 and CDR2 from the germline V gene are SGHNT and YYREEE (reference sequence). The CDR3 DNA sequence: TGTGCCAGCGCCGACGGGGGGGTCCTTGGAAACACCATATATTTT. Amino acids: CASADGGVLGNTIYF.

The rearrangement joins TRBV9 to TRBJ1-2, with 8 positions matching TRBD1. Germline lookup yields CDR1 SGDLS and CDR2 YYNGEE. V lost 3 bases, J lost 7 bases, and 11 bases stayed unmatched. This CDR3 spans 15 amino acids. DNA for the CDR3: TGTGCCAGCAGCGATGGGCCGGGACAGGCTTTTGGCTACACCTTC. Protein sequence: CASSDGPGQAFGYTF.

The J gene is TRBJ1-2, the V gene TRBV27; a possible D gene is TRBD1 (5 bases). Germline CDR1 and CDR2: MNHEY and SMNVEV (reference sequence). The V end lost 5 bases, the J end lost 6 bases, and 19 bases lay between the germline ends. The CDR3 runs to 15 residues. CDR3 sequence: CASSPRDSIGDGYTF. CDR3 in DNA: TGTGCCAGCAGTCCACGGGACTCCATTGGAGATGGCTACACCTTC.

This chain uses TRBV29-1 with TRBJ2-2; TRBD1 is a possible D gene (6 bases). Germline-derived CDR1 and CDR2 are SQVTM and ANQGSEA. This CDR3 comprises 13 residues. V lost 3 bases to trimming and J lost 2 bases, with 7 bases between them. The CDR3 spells CSVDGTNTGELFF. In DNA, the CDR3 is TGCAGCGTTGACGGGACAAACACCGGGGAGCTGTTTTTT.

This chain joins TRBV27 and TRBJ1-6, with D perhaps TRBD1 (6 bases). V was pared by 5 bases and J by 7 bases, with 15 bases between. The CDR3 contains 15 residues. Germline V gene data show CDR1 as MNHEY and CDR2 as SMNVEV (reference sequence). In nucleotides, the CDR3 is TGTGCCAGCAGTGCCCCAGGGGTAGGGAATTCACCCCTCCACTTT. Its protein is CASSAPGVGNSPLHF.

This chain connects TRBV7-6 to TRBJ2-5; 13 bases align to TRBD2. The CDR3 runs to 19 residues. Germline-derived CDR1 and CDR2 are SGHVS and FNYEAQ. After removal of 3 bases from V and 5 bases from J, the junction contained 15 bases not matched to a gene. The CDR3 nucleotides read TGTGCCAGCAGCTTCCAAGCGAAACTAGCGGGAGGGCCTCCGGAGACCCAGTACTTC. Its translation: CASSFQAKLAGGPPETQYF.

This chain joins TRBV27 and TRBJ2-1, with D hard to call. Trimming pared 4 bases from V and 0 bases from J, leaving 7 bases between. Germline V gene data show CDR1 as MNHEY and CDR2 as SMNVEV (reference sequence). The CDR3 consists of 14 residues. The CDR3 DNA follows: TGTGCCAGCAGTTCCCCCAGCTCCTACAATGAGCAGTTCTTC. Translation gives CASSSPSSYNEQFF.

This chain connects TRBV5-4 to TRBJ1-4, with D unresolved. V lost 1 base and J 7 bases, leaving 8 bases between the germline ends. This CDR3 is built from 13 residues. Germline V lookup: CDR1 SGHNT, CDR2 YYREEE (reference sequence). In DNA form, the CDR3 reads TGTGCCAGCAGCTTGTTCCCTCTTGAAAAACTGTTTTTT. It specifies CASSLFPLEKLFF. Full variable domain (missing parts from reference TRBV5-4 and TRBJ1-4): ETGVTQSPTHLIKTRGQQVTLRCSSQSGHNTVSWYQQALGQGPQFIFQYYREEENGRGNFPPRFSGLQFPNYSSELNVNALELDDSALYLCASSLFPLEKLFFGSGTQLSVL.

This sequence joins TRBV6-5 and TRBJ2-7; 9 nucleotides line up with TRBD1. Germline loops: CDR1 MNHEY, CDR2 SVGAGI. The V and J ends lost 0 bases and 1 base, in that order; junction bases with no gene match: 4. The length of the CDR3 is 16 residues. The CDR3 coding sequence is TGTGCCAGCAGTTACTCTAGGACAGGGGATTCCTACGAGCAGTACTTC. Residues: CASSYSRTGDSYEQYF.

Comment on this clone: Other DNA variants within this sample encode the same CDR3. The CDR3 DNA follows: TGTGCCAGCAGCTTCCGGAGCAATCAGCCCCAGCATTTT. Its translation is CASSFRSNQPQHF. The chain employs TRBV5-6 and TRBJ1-5; no firm D call. The V end was cut by 2 bases, the J end by 1 base, with 4 bases between. The CDR3 contains 13 residues. CDR1 is SGHDT and CDR2 is YYEEEE in the germline V gene.

Here the CDR3 DNA reads TGTGCCAGCAAGGTTAGGCTGGGGAGCGGCTACACCTTC. Amino acids: CASKVRLGSGYTF. This chain links TRBV2 with TRBJ1-2; the D is unclear. V was shortened by 7 bases and J by 8 bases, with 17 bases between the two germline ends. There are 13 residues in the CDR3. Germline loops: CDR1 SNHLY, CDR2 FYNNEI. Full variable domain (rest looked up from reference TRBV2 and TRBJ1-2): EPEVTQTPSHQVTQMGQEVILRCVPISNHLYFYWYRQILGQKVEFLVSFYNNEISEKSEIFDDQFSVERPDGSNFTLKIRSTKLEDSAMYFCASKVRLGSGYTFGSGTRLTVV.

The J gene is TRBJ1-6, the V gene TRBV5-1; D is possibly TRBD1 (5 bases). V lost 2 bases and J 8 bases, leaving 11 bases between the germline ends. This CDR3 is built from 14 residues. Per the germline V gene, CDR1 is SGHRS and CDR2 is YFSETQ. The CDR3 spells CASSLDRSDSPLHF. The CDR3 DNA reads as TGCGCCAGCAGCTTAGACAGATCAGATTCACCCCTCCACTTT. The variable domain in full, with the rest retrieved from reference TRBV5-1 and TRBJ1-6, is KAGVTQTPRYLIKTRGQQVTLSCSPISGHRSVSWYQQTPGQGLQFLFEYFSETQRNKGNFPGRFSGRQFSNSRSEMNVSTLELGDSALYLCASSLDRSDSPLHFGNGTRLTVT.

The chain combines TRBV19 with TRBJ2-3, with 11 bases lining up with TRBD1. The CDR3 covers 14 residues. Trimming cost V 7 bases and J 1 base; bases outside gene matches: 1. The germline gives CDR1 LNHDA, CDR2 SQIVND (reference sequence). This chain's CDR3 is CASMDRGRTDTQYF. The DNA for the CDR3 is TGTGCCAGTATGGACAGGGGGCGCACAGATACGCAGTATTTT.

J is TRBJ2-1 and V is TRBV7-9; a possible D gene is TRBD2 (5 bases). CDR3 size: 14 residues. Trimming pared 3 bases from V and 3 bases from J, leaving 9 bases between. Germline CDR1 is SEHNR and CDR2 is FQNEAQ (reference sequence). The CDR3 nucleotides are TGTGCCAGCAGCTTTGAGGGATTCTACAATGAGCAGTTCTTC. This encodes CASSFEGFYNEQFF.